Listed below are T cell receptor beta chains from one sample, sequenced in a study of T cells in tuberculosis. Clones were sequenced by immunoSEQ multiplex PCR, and TCRdb holds only the in-frame ones, with some missing. The sample has 20,000 to 25,000 clones; around 97% are singletons. The sequenced sample was PBMCs. The receptor source for this set is a donor aged 10 to 29 with latent tuberculosis or without tuberculosis infection. Both conserved end residues are part of each CDR3. The D gene is left open where the match is weak. Only some rows state a clone size, as once, few, many or a class for expanded clones.

V,J,size,D,DNA,CDR3
TRBV4-1,TRBJ1-1,-,-,TGCGCCAGCAGCCTGGACCGGGGAACTGAAGCTTTCTTT,CASSLDRGTEAFF
TRBV29-1,TRBJ1-4,-,-,TGCAGCGCCAAACAGGTTATTGGAGAAAAACTGTTTTTT,CSAKQVIGEKLFF
TRBV2,TRBJ2-5,-,-,TGTGCCAGCAGTGAATCCCAGAACGAAGAGACCCAGTACTTC,CASSESQNEETQYF
TRBV7-2,TRBJ1-1,-,-,TGTGCCAGCAGCTTAGTATCGAGGGCTACGGGCGCTTTCTTT,CASSLVSRATGAFF
TRBV27,TRBJ2-7,-,-,TGTGCCAGCAGAACCCCCGCGGCCGGCAAATACGAGCAGTACTTC,CASRTPAAGKYEQYF
TRBV14,TRBJ2-1,-,TRBD2,TGTGCCAGCAGCCAAGATGGTCCTAGCGGGAGGTACAGTGGAAATGAGCAGTTCTTC,CASSQDGPSGRYSGNEQFF
TRBV11-2,TRBJ2-3,-,-,TGTGCCAGCAGAGACTATACAGTCACAGATACGCAGTATTTT,CASRDYTVTDTQYF
TRBV12-5,TRBJ2-2,-,TRBD1,TGTGCTAGTGAGGGGCAGGGGGCCACCGGGGAGCTGTTTTTT,CASEGQGATGELFF
TRBV5-6,TRBJ2-7,-,-,TGTGCCAGCAGTACTTTAGGAGGCCGTTCCTACGAGCAGTACTTC,CASSTLGGRSYEQYF
TRBV6-5,TRBJ1-3,-,-,TGTGCCAGCAGTTACTCGTGGTACAACCACACCATATATTTT,CASSYSWYNHTIYF
TRBV11-2,TRBJ2-7,-,TRBD2,TGTGCCAGCAGCTCGTGGACTAGCGGATACGAGCAGTACTTC,CASSSWTSGYEQYF
TRBV28,TRBJ2-1,-,TRBD1,TGTGCCAGCAGTCCCGGACAGGGCAATGAGCAGTTCTTC,CASSPGQGNEQFF
TRBV4-1,TRBJ2-5,-,TRBD1,TGCGCCAGCAGCCCACACCCGGACAGGGCGGAGACCCAGTACTTC,CASSPHPDRAETQYF
TRBV7-2,TRBJ2-3,-,TRBD2,TGTGCCAGCAGCCTGCGTCGCGGGGGACTATCTAGCACAGATACGCAGTATTTT,CASSLRRGGLSSTDTQYF
TRBV5-1,TRBJ2-7,-,-,TGCGCCAGCAGCCCGGCCCCGGACAGTTACGAGCAGTACTTC,CASSPAPDSYEQYF
TRBV4-1,TRBJ2-3,-,TRBD1,TGCGCCAGCAGCCAAGATCCTTGGTATACAGGGGGTTCGGTCACAGATACGCAGTATTTT,CASSQDPWYTGGSVTDTQYF
TRBV4-3,TRBJ1-1,-,-,TGCGCCAGCAGCCAAGTGAGGATGGACACTGAAGCTTTCTTT,CASSQVRMDTEAFF
TRBV2,TRBJ1-1,-,-,TGTGCCAGCAGTGAAAGTCTTTTGGACCGGAGGACTGAAGCTTTCTTT,CASSESLLDRRTEAFF
TRBV18,TRBJ2-6,-,-,TGTGCCAGCTCACCCCAGGGTTCCGGGGCCAACGTCCTGACTTTC,CASSPQGSGANVLTF
TRBV29-1,TRBJ1-2,-,TRBD1,TGCAGCGTTGGGCAGGGGGTCGGCTACACCTTC,CSVGQGVGYTF
TRBV6-5,TRBJ1-1,-,-,TGTGCCAGCAGGGATTACGACAGGACCACTGAAGCTTTCTTT,CASRDYDRTTEAFF
TRBV19,TRBJ1-2,-,-,TGTGCCAGTAGTATAATCGGCAGGGGAGGCTACACCTTC,CASSIIGRGGYTF
TRBV6-1,TRBJ2-7,-,TRBD1,TGTGCCAGCAGCAACAGGGGAACCTACGAGCAGTACTTC,CASSNRGTYEQYF
TRBV9,TRBJ2-1,-,TRBD2,TGTGCCAGCAGCGCGAGACTAGCGGGAGGCCCCCATGAGCAGTTCTTC,CASSARLAGGPHEQFF
TRBV4-2,TRBJ2-1,-,TRBD2,TGTGCCAGCAGCCAAGAGGAGCGGGGGTCCTACAATGAGCAGTTCTTC,CASSQEERGSYNEQFF
TRBV6-6,TRBJ1-5,-,TRBD1,TGTGCCAGCCGGACAGGGAAAGAGGGCAATCAGCCCCAGCATTTT,CASRTGKEGNQPQHF
TRBV10-1,TRBJ1-1,-,-,TGCGCCAGCAGTGGAAACAGGGTTTCTAGCACTGAAGCTTTCTTT,CASSGNRVSSTEAFF
TRBV19,TRBJ1-1,-,-,TGTGCCAGTAGTATCCTTGGGGGGGGCCAGGGCGAAGCTTTCTTT,CASSILGGGQGEAFF
TRBV6-1,TRBJ1-1,-,TRBD1,TGTGCCAGCAGGTGGGACAGCGAAGCTTTCTTT,CASRWDSEAFF
TRBV6-1,TRBJ1-2,once,-,TGTGCCAGCAGTGAAGAGGGCAGGGAAGAGTACTACTATGGCTACACCTTC,CASSEEGREEYYYGYTF
TRBV7-9,TRBJ1-2,-,TRBD1,TGTGCCACCCGGGACAGGAACTATGGCTACACCTTC,CATRDRNYGYTF
TRBV2,TRBJ2-6,-,-,TGTGCCAGAACCGTAGACTCTGGGGCCAACGTCCTGACTTTC,CARTVDSGANVLTF
TRBV18,TRBJ1-3,-,-,TGTGCCAGCTCACCGTCCGAGACAGCCTTAACCATCTCTGGAAACACCATATATTTT,CASSPSETALTISGNTIYF
TRBV5-5,TRBJ2-1,-,TRBD2,TGTGCCAGCAGCTTAAGGACTAGCGGGATTAGCTCCTACAATGAGCAGTTCTTC,CASSLRTSGISSYNEQFF
TRBV18,TRBJ2-1,-,TRBD2,TGTGCCAGCTCACCATTTGTGATGGCGGGAGGGGTCAATGAGCAGTTCTTC,CASSPFVMAGGVNEQFF
TRBV11-3,TRBJ2-1,-,-,TGTGCCAGCAGCTTACACCCGGGACTTGGCGGTCACGGGAATGAGCAGTTCTTC,CASSLHPGLGGHGNEQFF
TRBV27,TRBJ1-3,-,TRBD1,TGTGCCAGCAGTTCGACAGGGGGCTCGGGAAACACCATATATTTT,CASSSTGGSGNTIYF
TRBV4-1,TRBJ2-1,-,-,TGCGCCAGCAGCCAACTTCCTCCCTCTGGACTTATCAATGAGCAGTTCTTC,CASSQLPPSGLINEQFF
TRBV5-8,TRBJ1-3,-,-,TGTGCCAGCAGCTTGGCTGGGTATGAGGACTCTGGAAACACCATATATTTT,CASSLAGYEDSGNTIYF
TRBV18,TRBJ1-1,-,-,TGTGCCAGCTCCGCCGGGGTCCCTAACACTGAAGCTTTCTTT,CASSAGVPNTEAFF
TRBV7-9,TRBJ1-3,-,-,TGTGCCAGCAGCTTCCTACAGGCTCTTCTCTCTGGAAACACCATATATTTT,CASSFLQALLSGNTIYF